This entry lists 19 T cell receptor beta chains sequenced from one sample in a study of blood T cell repertoires in COVID-19. Profiled with immunoSEQ multiplex PCR; TCRdb holds only in-frame clones, not every one. The sample carries 220,000 or so clones, roughly 86% recorded once. Material for sequencing was peripheral blood. The receptors were gathered from a woman aged 45-65 years with COVID-19, enrolled during active disease.

V is TRBV30 and J is TRBJ2-7; 8 bases fit TRBD2. After removal of 3 bases from V and 3 bases from J, the junction contained 10 bases not matched to a gene. The germline CDR1 and CDR2 sequences are GTSNPN and SVGIG (reference sequence). The length of the CDR3 is 15 residues. CDR3 sequence: CAWSPGPGGDYEQYF. In DNA, the CDR3 is TGTGCCTGGAGCCCCGGGCCGGGGGGGGACTACGAGCAGTACTTC.

The DNA of the CDR3 is TGTGCCACCAGTGAGAGACAGAACTATGGCTACACCTTC. Residues: CATSERQNYGYTF. The chain carries TRBV24-1 and TRBJ1-2; TRBD1 is a possible D gene (5 bases). CDR3 length: 13 amino acids. Germline assignment: CDR1 KGHDR and CDR2 SFDVKD. V was shortened by 4 bases and J by 2 bases, with 7 bases between the two germline ends.

In this sample, this clone turned up a few times. This chain uses TRBV27 with TRBJ1-6; 7 bases agree with TRBD1. From germline, CDR1 is MNHEY and CDR2 SMNVEV (reference sequence). This CDR3 has 15 amino acids. V was pared by 5 bases and J by 4 bases, with 5 bases of the junction left unmatched. CDR3 in DNA: TGTGCCAGCAGTCAAGACAGGGATTATAATTCACCCCTCCACTTT. The encoded protein is CASSQDRDYNSPLHF.

The chain uses TRBV4-1 and TRBJ1-2, with D possibly being TRBD1 (5 bases). This CDR3 is 14 amino acids long. CDR1 and CDR2 (germline): MGHRA, YSYEKL. The V end lost 4 bases, the J end lost 6 bases, and 15 bases lay between the germline ends. CDR3 nucleotides: TGCGCCAGCAGCCTCCTCCCCGGGACTCATGGCTACACCTTC. Translated: CASSLLPGTHGYTF.

J is TRBJ1-4 and V is TRBV7-9, with 7 bases matching TRBD1. The germline gives CDR1 SEHNR, CDR2 FQNEAQ (reference sequence). This CDR3 is built from 16 residues. V lost 1 base and J lost 4; bases outside the gene matches: 6. The CDR3 DNA reads as TGTGCCAGCAGCTTAGGACAGGGCGGAATTAATGAAAAACTGTTTTTT. Amino acid sequence: CASSLGQGGINEKLFF.

V usage is TRBV6-1 and J usage is TRBJ2-1; perhaps TRBD2 as D (6 bases). Germline values: CDR1 MNHNS, CDR2 SASEGT. Trimming stripped 4 bases from V and 5 bases from J, with 18 bases between. The CDR3 is made up of 16 amino acids. This CDR3 is CASSGREPPLDNEQFF. The CDR3 nucleotides are TGTGCCAGCAGTGGGAGGGAACCTCCTTTGGACAATGAGCAGTTCTTC.

V is TRBV7-9 and J is TRBJ2-3, with TRBD1 identical over 7 bases. V lost 3 bases to trimming and J lost 1 base; unmatched junction nucleotides: 7. The CDR3 is 16 amino acids. Germline CDR1 reads SEHNR; CDR2 reads FQNEAQ (reference sequence). The CDR3 is CASSLDRPHGTDTQYF. The CDR3 DNA reads as TGTGCCAGCAGCTTGGACAGGCCCCACGGCACAGATACGCAGTATTTT.

This chain joins TRBV9 and TRBJ2-6; no reliable D call. Per germline, CDR1 SGDLS and CDR2 YYNGEE. Trimming left V 0 bases short and J 0 bases short, with 10 bases between. This CDR3 has 17 residues. The CDR3 DNA sequence: TGTGCCAGCAGCGTAGACTTTGGTTTCTCTGGGGCCAACGTCCTGACTTTC. This translates into CASSVDFGFSGANVLTF.

V gene TRBV6-2 or TRBV6-3 combines with J gene TRBJ1-2, with TRBD1 matching 8 bases. The V gene end was trimmed by 5 bases and the J gene end by 2 bases; junction bases not matched to a gene: 4. Per the germline V gene, CDR1 is MNHEY and CDR2 is SVGEGT. This CDR3 contains 14 residues. CDR3 DNA: TGTGCCAGCAGTCCCCGGGACAGGAACTATGGCTACACCTTC. Translated, it gives CASSPRDRNYGYTF.

The rearrangement uses TRBV6-6 and TRBJ1-1; TRBD1 aligns across 9 bases. V was clipped by 5 bases and J by 7 bases; unmatched bases: 17. The CDR3 spans 17 residues. Germline V gene lookup returns CDR1 MNHNY and CDR2 SVGAGI (reference sequence). The CDR3 loop reads CASSLLGQGRGRNEAFF. CDR3 DNA sequence: TGTGCCAGCAGTCTCCTTGGACAGGGGAGGGGACGAAATGAAGCTTTCTTT.

The V gene is TRBV28, the J gene TRBJ1-4; possibly TRBD1 for D (6 bases). V shed 5 bases and J shed 1 base, with 11 bases lying between them. The CDR3 spans 15 residues. Germline CDR1 and CDR2: MDHEN and SYDVKM. The CDR3 DNA follows: TGTGCCAGCAGTACCACAGGGAGAACTAATGAAAAACTGTTTTTT. Translation gives CASSTTGRTNEKLFF. Full variable domain (outside the CDR3, taken from reference TRBV28 and TRBJ1-4): DVKVTQSSRYLVKRTGEKVFLECVQDMDHENMFWYRQDPGLGLRLIYFSYDVKMKEKGDIPEGYSVSREKKERFSLILESASTNQTSMYLCASSTTGRTNEKLFFGSGTQLSVL.

The chain combines TRBV27 with TRBJ2-2, with 7 bases that match TRBD1. After removal of 2 bases from V and 5 bases from J, the junction contained 2 bases not matched to a gene. Germline loops: CDR1 MNHEY, CDR2 SMNVEV (reference sequence). This CDR3 contains 14 residues. CDR3 residues: CASSLLQGTGELFF. DNA of the CDR3: TGTGCCAGCAGTTTACTACAGGGGACCGGGGAGCTGTTTTTT.

The rearrangement links TRBV7-2 to TRBJ2-7; TRBD1 is a possible D gene (5 bases). The CDR3 runs 15 residues. The germline V and J ends were trimmed by 5 bases and 5 bases, with 19 bases remaining between them. Germline V gene data show CDR1 as SGHTA and CDR2 as FQGNSA. For the CDR3, the DNA is TGTGCCAGCAGCCGGAGAATGGCAGGGCCTCACGAGCAGTACGTC. Protein sequence: CASSRRMAGPHEQYV.

J is TRBJ2-1 and V is TRBV18; TRBD1 matches 8 bases. CDR1 is KGHSH, CDR2 LQKENI, per germline. The CDR3 consists of 16 residues. J gave up 5 bases and V 0 bases, and 6 bases lay outside the gene matches. CDR3 sequence reads: CASSPPDRVLNNEQFF. CDR3 nucleotides: TGTGCCAGCTCACCACCGGACAGGGTCCTTAACAATGAGCAGTTCTTC.

The CDR3 is CASSLGLGAGDTEAFF. The CDR3 DNA reads as TGTGCCAGCAGCTTAGGTCTGGGGGCGGGGGACACTGAAGCTTTCTTT. This sequence joins TRBV11-3 and TRBJ1-1, with a weak D call TRBD1 (6 bases). V shed 1 base and J shed 3 bases, with 15 bases lying between them. The CDR3 spans 16 residues. Looked up from germline, CDR1 is SGHNT and CDR2 is YENEEA.

The rearrangement uses TRBV18 and TRBJ1-2; D unresolved. Looked up from germline, CDR1 is KGHSH and CDR2 is LQKENI. V dropped 2 bases and J dropped 5 bases, with 12 bases sitting between them. CDR3 length equals 14 residues. The CDR3 coding sequence is TGTGCCAGCTCACCAAGGACTGACTATTATGGCTACACCTTC. Its protein is CASSPRTDYYGYTF. Using reference TRBV18 and TRBJ1-2 for the parts outside the CDR3, the full variable domain is NAGVMQNPRHLVRRRGQEARLRCSPMKGHSHVYWYRQLPEEGLKFMVYLQKENIIDESGMPKERFSAEFPKEGPSILRIQQVVRGDSAAYFCASSPRTDYYGYTFGSGTRLTVV.

The rearrangement uses TRBV6-5 and TRBJ1-5, with 8 bases lining up with TRBD1. CDR1 is MNHEY, CDR2 SVGAGI, per germline. The CDR3 covers 14 residues. With 2 bases clipped from V and 6 bases from J, the junction kept 3 bases outside the gene matches. CDR3 residues: CASSYGRGLQPQHF. CDR3 bases: TGTGCCAGCAGTTACGGCAGGGGGCTTCAGCCCCAGCATTTT.

The J gene is TRBJ2-7, the V gene TRBV2, with TRBD2 matching 8 bases. The V gene end was trimmed by 7 bases and the J gene end by 9 bases; junction bases not matched to a gene: 14. Germline V gene data show CDR1 as SNHLY and CDR2 as FYNNEI. This CDR3 region has 14 residues. CDR3 nucleotide sequence: TGTGCCAGCATAAAAGAATTAGCGGGGTATGCGCAGTACTTC. Translation: CASIKELAGYAQYF.

Here the CDR3 DNA reads TGTGCCAGCAGTTACTTTGGTGCAGGGGCTTTCAATGAGCAGTTCTTC. Protein sequence: CASSYFGAGAFNEQFF. The chain joins TRBV6-5 to TRBJ2-1; TRBD1 might be the D (6 bases). Germline lookup yields CDR1 MNHEY and CDR2 SVGAGI. CDR3 length equals 16 residues. V lost 1 base, J lost 6 bases, and 16 bases lay in between.